This T cell receptor (beta chain) was retrieved from a study of regulatory T cells in long-lasting Graves disease. Study-level points and caveats: TRBV28, TRBJ1-2 and TRBJ2-5 were favored in persistent disease.

The TCR beta library used iRepertoire HTBI primers with Arm-PCR amplification of CDR3. MiXCR, run by TCRdb on the multiplex PCR reads, gives a single entry per CDR3 protein. The sample yields roughly 610,000 distinct CDR3 sequences, roughly 16% seen once. Specified time point: newly diagnosed GD, antithyroid drugs for less than 3 months. The TCR library was made from RNA extracted from PBMCs. Diagnosing Graves' disease relied on the American Thyroid Association guidelines. On this clonotype: Antigen specificity is unknown.

Germline V gene sequence: CDR1 DFQATT, CDR2 SNEGSKA (reference sequence). The CDR3 is 13 amino acids. Trimming took off 1 base at V and 3 bases at J, with 7 bases between the two ends. Another study also made use of these data, one on T cells in Graves' hyperthyroidism and ophthalmopathy. That study adds: Using the HTBI primer set, a first-round RT-PCR was run on the TCR CDR3. Stable hyperthyroidism was separated from ophthalmopathy by a model based on 13 V-J features.

The sample here was peripheral blood mononuclear cells (PBMCs), taken at new diagnosis, from a patient treated with antithyroid drugs. This TCR derives from a man aged 18 to 35 with Graves disease. The J gene is TRBJ2-1, the V gene TRBV20-1; no clear D. The CDR3 nucleotides read TGCAGTGCTAGAGGAACTGGCTACAATGAGCAGTTCTTC. It encodes CSARGTGYNEQFF.